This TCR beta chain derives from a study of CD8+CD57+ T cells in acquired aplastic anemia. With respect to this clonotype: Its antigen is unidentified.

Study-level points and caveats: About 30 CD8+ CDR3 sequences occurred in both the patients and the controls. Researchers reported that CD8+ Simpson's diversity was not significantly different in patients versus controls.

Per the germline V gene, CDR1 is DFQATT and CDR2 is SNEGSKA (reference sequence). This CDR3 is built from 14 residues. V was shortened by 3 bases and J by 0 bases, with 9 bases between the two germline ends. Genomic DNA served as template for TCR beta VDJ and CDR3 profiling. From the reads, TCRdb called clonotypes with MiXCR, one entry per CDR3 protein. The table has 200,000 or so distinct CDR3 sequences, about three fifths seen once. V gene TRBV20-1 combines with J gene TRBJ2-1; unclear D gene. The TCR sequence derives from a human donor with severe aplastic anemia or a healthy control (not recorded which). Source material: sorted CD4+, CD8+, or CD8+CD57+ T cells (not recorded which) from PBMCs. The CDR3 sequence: CSASELVSYNEQFF. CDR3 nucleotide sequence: TGCAGTGCTAGCGAGTTAGTCTCCTACAATGAGCAGTTCTTC.